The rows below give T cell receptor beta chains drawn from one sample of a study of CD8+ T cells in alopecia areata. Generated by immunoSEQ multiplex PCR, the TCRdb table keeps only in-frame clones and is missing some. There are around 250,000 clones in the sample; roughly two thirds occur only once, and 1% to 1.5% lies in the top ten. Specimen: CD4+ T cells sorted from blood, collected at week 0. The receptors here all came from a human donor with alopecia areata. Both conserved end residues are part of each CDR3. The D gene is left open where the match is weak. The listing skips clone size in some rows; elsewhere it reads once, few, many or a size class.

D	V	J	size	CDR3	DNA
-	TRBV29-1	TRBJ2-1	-	CSPLEGPYNEQFF	TGCAGCCCTTTAGAGGGGCCGTACAATGAGCAGTTCTTC
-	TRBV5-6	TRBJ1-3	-	CASSLEVGSGNTIYF	TGTGCCAGCAGCTTGGAGGTGGGCTCTGGAAACACCATATATTTT
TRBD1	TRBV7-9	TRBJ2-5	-	CASSLMSGGEETQYF	TGTGCCAGCAGCTTAATGTCAGGGGGCGAAGAGACCCAGTACTTC
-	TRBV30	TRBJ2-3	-	CAWMSGDTQYF	TGTGCCTGGATGTCAGGCGATACGCAGTATTTT
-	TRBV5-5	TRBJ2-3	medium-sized	CASSLATPRSVQYF	TGTGCCAGCAGCTTGGCAACCCCTCGGAGCGTGCAGTATTTT
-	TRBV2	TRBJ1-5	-	CASSVGQDQPQHF	TGTGCCAGCAGTGTGGGACAAGATCAGCCCCAGCATTTT
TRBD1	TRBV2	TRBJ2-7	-	CASSEEGQGWSEQYF	TGTGCCAGCAGTGAAGAGGGACAGGGGTGGTCTGAGCAGTACTTC
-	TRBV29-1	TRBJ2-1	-	CSSTRRASPNNEQFF	TGCAGCTCGACACGCAGGGCATCGCCGAACAATGAGCAGTTCTTC
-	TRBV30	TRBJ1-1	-	CAWSVLGTEAFF	TGTGCCTGGAGTGTTTTGGGAACTGAAGCTTTCTTT
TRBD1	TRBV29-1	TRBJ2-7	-	CSVVDRKTYEQYF	TGCAGCGTTGTGGACAGGAAGACTTACGAGCAGTACTTC
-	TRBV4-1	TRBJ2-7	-	CASSQDLLGGRQQYF	TGCGCCAGCAGCCAAGATCTCCTGGGGGGCCGACAGCAGTACTTC
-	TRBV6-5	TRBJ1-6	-	CASSRAVHNNSPLHF	TGTGCCAGCAGTAGAGCGGTCCATAATAATTCACCCCTCCACTTT
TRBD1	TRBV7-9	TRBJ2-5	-	CASSPNRGRGETQYF	TGTGCCAGCAGCCCAAACAGGGGAAGAGGGGAGACCCAGTACTTC
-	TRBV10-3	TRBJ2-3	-	CAISEPSTDTQYF	TGTGCCATCAGTGAGCCGAGCACAGATACGCAGTATTTT
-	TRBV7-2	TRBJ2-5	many	CASSLVAKKEETQYF	TGTGCCAGCAGCTTAGTGGCCAAAAAGGAGGAGACCCAGTACTTC
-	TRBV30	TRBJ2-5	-	CAWSASKETQYF	TGTGCCTGGAGTGCATCCAAAGAGACCCAGTACTTC
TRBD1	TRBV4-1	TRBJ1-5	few	CASSPTSAGGQPQHF	TGCGCCAGCAGCCCTACCTCGGCAGGGGGCCAGCCCCAGCATTTT
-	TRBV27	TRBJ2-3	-	CASSLRGSLTDTQYF	TGTGCCAGCAGTTTACGGGGCAGTCTCACAGATACGCAGTATTTT
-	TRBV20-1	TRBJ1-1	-	CSAKKGAEAFF	TGCAGTGCTAAAAAGGGGGCTGAAGCTTTCTTT
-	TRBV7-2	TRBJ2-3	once	CASSSLAAGDTQYF	TGTGCCAGCAGCTCCTTGGCGGCTGGTGATACGCAGTATTTT